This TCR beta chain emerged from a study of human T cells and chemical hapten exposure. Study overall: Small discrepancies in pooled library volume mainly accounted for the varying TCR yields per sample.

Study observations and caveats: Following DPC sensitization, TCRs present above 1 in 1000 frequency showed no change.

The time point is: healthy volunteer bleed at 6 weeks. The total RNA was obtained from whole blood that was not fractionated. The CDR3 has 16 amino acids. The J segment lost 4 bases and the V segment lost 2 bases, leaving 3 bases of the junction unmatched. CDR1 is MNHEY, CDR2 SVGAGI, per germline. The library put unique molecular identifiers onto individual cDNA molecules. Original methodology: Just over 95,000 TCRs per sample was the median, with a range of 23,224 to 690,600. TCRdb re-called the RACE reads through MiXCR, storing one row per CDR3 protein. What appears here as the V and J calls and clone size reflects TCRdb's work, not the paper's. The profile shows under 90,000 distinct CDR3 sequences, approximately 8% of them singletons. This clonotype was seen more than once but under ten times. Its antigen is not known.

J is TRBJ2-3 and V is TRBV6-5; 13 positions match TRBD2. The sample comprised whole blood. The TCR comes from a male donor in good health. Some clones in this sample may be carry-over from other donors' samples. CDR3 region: CASSYGTSGMADTQYF. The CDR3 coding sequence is TGTGCCAGCAGTTACGGGACTAGCGGGATGGCAGATACGCAGTATTTT.